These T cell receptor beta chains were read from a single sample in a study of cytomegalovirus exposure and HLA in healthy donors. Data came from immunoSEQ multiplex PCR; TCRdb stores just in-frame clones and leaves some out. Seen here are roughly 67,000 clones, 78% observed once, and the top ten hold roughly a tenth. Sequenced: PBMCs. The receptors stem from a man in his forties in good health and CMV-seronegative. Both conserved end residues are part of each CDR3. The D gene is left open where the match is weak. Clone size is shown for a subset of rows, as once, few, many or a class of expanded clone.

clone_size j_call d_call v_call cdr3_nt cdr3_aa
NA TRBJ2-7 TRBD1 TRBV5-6 TGTGCCAGCAGCTGGGGACAGGGCGTATACGAGCAGTACTTC CASSWGQGVYEQYF
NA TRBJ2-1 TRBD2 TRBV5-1 TGCGCCAGCAAATTAGGTGGCGGGAGCAATGAGCAGTTCTTC CASKLGGGSNEQFF
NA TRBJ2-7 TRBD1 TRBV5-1 TGCGCCAGCAGCTTGGCAGGGGGAAGCTACGAGCAGTACTTC CASSLAGGSYEQYF
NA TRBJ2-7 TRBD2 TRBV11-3 TGTGCCAGCAGCCCGGGACTAGCGGGGCACTACGAGCAGTACTTC CASSPGLAGHYEQYF
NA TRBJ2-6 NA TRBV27 TGTGCCAGCAGCCTACAGATCTCTGGGGCCAACGTCCTGACTTTC CASSLQISGANVLTF
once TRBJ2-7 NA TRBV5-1 TGCGCCAGCAGCTCCGGAGGGAGCTCCTACGAGCAGTACTTC CASSSGGSSYEQYF
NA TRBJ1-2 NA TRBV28 TGTGCCAGCAGTGGGGGGGGCGGACAGTACTATGGCTACACCTTC CASSGGGGQYYGYTF
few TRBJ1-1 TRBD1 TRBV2 TGTGCCAGCAGCCCGGACAGGGTTACTGAAGCTTTCTTT CASSPDRVTEAFF
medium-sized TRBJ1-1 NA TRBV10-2 TGCGCCAGCGGAGCCCCTAGGCGGAGGGGCACTGAAGCTTTCTTT CASGAPRRRGTEAFF
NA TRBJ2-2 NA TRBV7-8 TGTGCCAGCAGCTTAGGTGGAGGGAAGAACACCGGGGAGCTGTTTTTT CASSLGGGKNTGELFF
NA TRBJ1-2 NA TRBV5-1 TGCGCCAGCAGCTTGGGACGGACAGAGGTTGGCTACACCTTC CASSLGRTEVGYTF
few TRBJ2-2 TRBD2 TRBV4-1 TGCGCCAGCAGTGACGACTCTTGGGCGGGAGTGGCCGGGGAGCTGTTTTTT CASSDDSWAGVAGELFF
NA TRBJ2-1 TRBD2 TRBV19 TGTGCCACCGAAGTTGGCGGGAGAAAGTACAATGAGCAGTTCTTC CATEVGGRKYNEQFF
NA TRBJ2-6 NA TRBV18 TGTGCCAGCTCATTAGACTCTGGGGCCAACGTCCTGACTTTC CASSLDSGANVLTF
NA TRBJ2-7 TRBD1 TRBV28 TGTGCCAGCAGGGCAAGGGGACAGGCCCGTGGCAAGCAGTACTTC CASRARGQARGKQYF
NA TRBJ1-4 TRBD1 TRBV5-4 TGTGCCAGCAGCTCACACTCACAGGGGGCGGGGGAAAAACTGTTTTTT CASSSHSQGAGEKLFF
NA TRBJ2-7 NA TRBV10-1 TGCGCCAGCAGTGAGTACCGGAGGGCCGGTGTCGAGCAGTACTTC CASSEYRRAGVEQYF
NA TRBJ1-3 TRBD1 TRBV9 TGTGCCAGCAGCATTGGGGGACAGGGGATTGTCGGAAACACCATATATTTT CASSIGGQGIVGNTIYF
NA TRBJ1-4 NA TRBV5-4 TGTGCCAGCAGCTTGGGGGGGCAGAACGAGGAAAAACTGTTTTTT CASSLGGQNEEKLFF
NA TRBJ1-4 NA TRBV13 TGTGCCAGCAGCTCACAGGGAGAAGGGGAAGAAAAACTGTTTTTT CASSSQGEGEEKLFF
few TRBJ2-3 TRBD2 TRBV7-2 TGTGCCAGCAGCTTAGTTCCCCCTAGCGGGAGGACACGCACAGATACGCAGTATTTT CASSLVPPSGRTRTDTQYF
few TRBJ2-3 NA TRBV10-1 TGCGCCAGCAGTGAGTCCATAGGACTCCGGGACACAGATACGCAGTATTTT CASSESIGLRDTDTQYF
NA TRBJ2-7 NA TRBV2 NA CASRAPFGEGTSYEQYF
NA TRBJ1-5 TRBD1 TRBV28 TGTGCCAGCAGTCCCTGGACAGGGCAAGGGAATCAGCCCCAGCATTTT CASSPWTGQGNQPQHF
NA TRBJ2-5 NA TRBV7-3 TGTGCCAGCAGCCCAGGCGACAGATTTCAAGAGACCCAGTACTTC CASSPGDRFQETQYF
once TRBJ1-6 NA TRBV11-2 TGTGCCAGCAGCACTCAGGTGATTAATTCACCCCTCCACTTT CASSTQVINSPLHF
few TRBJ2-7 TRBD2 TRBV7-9 TGTTCCAGCAGCTCAATAACCAGCGGGAGCTCCTACGAGCAGTACTTC CSSSSITSGSSYEQYF
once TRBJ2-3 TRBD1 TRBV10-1 TGCGCCAGCAGACCGGGACAGGGAACAGATACGCAGTATTTT CASRPGQGTDTQYF
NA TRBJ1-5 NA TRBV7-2 TGTGCCAGCAGCTTGTACAGGGCTGGCAATCAGCCCCAGCATTTT CASSLYRAGNQPQHF
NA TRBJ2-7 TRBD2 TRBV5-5 TGTGCCAGCAGCCCCGGGACTAGCGGGAGGCGTCGCTACGAGCAGTACTTC CASSPGTSGRRRYEQYF
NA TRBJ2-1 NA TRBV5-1 TGCGCCAGCAGCTTTGACAGTACTTACAATGAGCAGTTCTTC CASSFDSTYNEQFF
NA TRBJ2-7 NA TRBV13 TGTGCCAGCAGCTTAGTGGCAGGGATCTCCCACGAGCAGTACTTC CASSLVAGISHEQYF
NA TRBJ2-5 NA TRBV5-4 TGTGCCAGCAGCCCTGGAGGGACAGTGTTACAAGAGACCCAGTACTTC CASSPGGTVLQETQYF
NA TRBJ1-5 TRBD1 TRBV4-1 TGCGCCAGCAGCCAAGGACAGGGGGTCCGAACCAGCAATCAGCCCCAGCATTTT CASSQGQGVRTSNQPQHF
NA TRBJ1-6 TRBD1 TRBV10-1 TGCGCCAGCAGTATGACAGGGGATAATTCACCCCTCCACTTT CASSMTGDNSPLHF
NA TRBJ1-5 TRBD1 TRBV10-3 TGTGCCATCAGTGAGGCAGGGGGTATTTCGCATTTT CAISEAGGISHF
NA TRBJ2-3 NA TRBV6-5 TGTGCCAGCAGTTCCTGGCCTTTGCAGTATTTT CASSSWPLQYF